Following are 14 T cell receptor beta chains from one sample sequenced in a study of blood T cell repertoires in COVID-19 (dated by TCRdb to 2020 to 2022). Receptors were amplified or captured by the immunoSEQ multiplex PCR assay. TCRdb limited this immuneACCESS table to in-frame rearrangements with V and J called. A share of clones is missing; checked studies link under half to unresolved V genes, and the rest is unexplained. The sample table lists more than 95,000 clones, around three quarters of them with a count of one. In total, the top ten clones hold around a third of the sample. Sequenced: peripheral blood. The receptors originated from a man aged 40-55 years with active or convalescent COVID-19.

This clone was picked up a small number of times. This chain links TRBV4-1 with TRBJ2-4; the match to TRBD2 covers 7 bases. The CDR3 extends over 16 amino acids. V gave up 1 base and J gave up 7 bases; unmatched junction bases: 10. Germline loops: CDR1 MGHRA, CDR2 YSYEKL. The CDR3 DNA sequence: TGCGCCAGCAGCCAAGGCCCGGGAGGCACCGGGAACATTCAGTACTTC. Encoded protein: CASSQGPGGTGNIQYF.

The V call is TRBV21-1, the J call TRBJ2-7; the table's D call TRBD2 went unverified against the DNA. TRBV21-1 represents a pseudogene. The CDR3 has 14 residues. The CDR3 DNA follows: TGTGCCAGCAGCAAAGCGACTGCCACCTACGAGCAGTACTTC. Its protein product is CASSKATATYEQYF.

The rearrangement uses TRBV27 and TRBJ2-7, with D unclear. Germline loops: CDR1 MNHEY, CDR2 SMNVEV (reference sequence). There are 12 residues in the CDR3. V gave up 3 bases and J gave up 6 bases, with 9 bases separating them. CDR3 nucleotides: TGTGCCAGCAGTTTCCTCCTAGGCGAGCAGTACTTC. It codes for CASSFLLGEQYF.

The CDR3 region is CAISDEDRERDEQFF. Written as DNA, the CDR3 is TGTGCCATCAGTGACGAGGACCGGGAGCGGGATGAGCAGTTCTTC. The chain carries TRBV10-3 and TRBJ2-1, with TRBD2 as a possible D gene (6 bases). The ends were cut back, 3 bases at V and 8 bases at J, with 17 bases in the middle. The CDR3 runs to 15 residues. The germline gives CDR1 ENHRY, CDR2 SYGVKD.

CDR3: CASSYGQGRQETQYF. Here the CDR3 DNA reads TGTGCCAGCAGCTACGGACAGGGGAGGCAAGAGACCCAGTACTTC. V and J are TRBV5-4 and TRBJ2-5, with 9 bases lining up with TRBD1. After removal of 3 bases from V and 2 bases from J, the junction contained 5 bases not matched to a gene. CDR1 is SGHNT, CDR2 YYREEE, per germline (reference sequence). This CDR3 comprises 15 residues.

The chain uses TRBV21-1 and TRBJ1-3. TRBV21-1 is classified as a pseudogene. CDR3 length: 15 residues. CDR3 sequence reads: CASSKAFNSGNTIYF. The CDR3 DNA is TGTGCCAGCAGCAAAGCCTTTAACTCTGGAAACACCATATATTTT.

The chain couples TRBV7-9 to TRBJ2-5; 10 bases map to TRBD1. In germline, CDR1 is SEHNR, CDR2 FQNEAQ (reference sequence). The J segment lost 5 bases and the V segment lost 2 bases, leaving 8 bases of the junction unmatched. The CDR3 spans 16 residues. In DNA, the CDR3 is TGTGCCAGCAGCTTATTGGCGACAGGGGGCAAGGAGACCCAGTACTTC. This sequence encodes CASSLLATGGKETQYF.

V gene TRBV27 combines with J gene TRBJ2-3; TRBD2 aligns across 8 bases. The CDR3 loop spans 16 amino acids. CDR1 is MNHEY and CDR2 is SMNVEV in the germline V gene (reference sequence). Trimming removed 4 bases from V and 3 bases from J; junction bases left unmatched: 9. CDR3 in amino acids: CASSSYQRERTDTQYF. The CDR3 DNA sequence: TGTGCCAGCAGTTCGTACCAGCGGGAGCGGACAGATACGCAGTATTTT.

The chain links TRBV10-1 to TRBJ2-3, with D perhaps TRBD1 (5 bases). Between the trimmed V and J ends, which lost 7 bases and 4 bases, there was a span of 15 bases. The CDR3 loop spans 14 amino acids. The germline gives CDR1 WNHNN, CDR2 SYGVQD (reference sequence). The CDR3 sequence is CASINTGVADTQYF. DNA of the CDR3: TGCGCCAGCATAAATACAGGAGTCGCAGATACGCAGTATTTT.

The genes are TRBV27 and TRBJ1-2; D is perhaps TRBD1 (5 bases). Trimming took off 0 bases at V and 4 bases at J, with 9 bases between the two ends. This CDR3 is 14 amino acids long. Looked up from germline, CDR1 is MNHEY and CDR2 is SMNVEV (reference sequence). CDR3 protein: CASSLSGVGYGYTF. The CDR3 region has the DNA TGTGCCAGCAGTTTATCAGGGGTTGGCTATGGCTACACCTTC.

In its sample, this clone was seen once. V and J are TRBV2 and TRBJ2-7; a possible D gene is TRBD1 (6 bases). V shed 9 bases and J shed 6 bases, with 24 bases lying between them. Germline V gene sequence: CDR1 SNHLY, CDR2 FYNNEI. The CDR3 runs to 15 residues. The CDR3 coding sequence is TGTGCCAGTATTTTAGTGGAAACAGGGTTGGGCGAGCAGTACTTC. It is translated as CASILVETGLGEQYF.

The chain carries TRBV4-1 and TRBJ1-3; 7 bases agree with TRBD1. Trimming took 3 bases from V and 2 from J; bases not matched to a gene: 4. CDR3 size: 15 residues. Germline lookup yields CDR1 MGHRA and CDR2 YSYEKL. This chain's CDR3 is CASSHPTGTGNTIYF. The CDR3 DNA is TGCGCCAGCAGCCACCCGACAGGGACTGGAAACACCATATATTTT.

In its sample, this clone was seen once. This chain uses TRBV5-1 with TRBJ1-1, with 8 bases fitting TRBD1. J was trimmed by 5 bases and V by 2 bases; bases with no gene match: 2. This CDR3 is built from 13 residues. The germline V gene has CDR1 SGHRS and CDR2 YFSETQ. In DNA, the CDR3 is TGCGCCAGCAGCTTTCAGGGGGCGACTGAAGCTTTCTTT. This translates into CASSFQGATEAFF.

This rearrangement joins TRBV29-1 to TRBJ1-4; D uncertain. V was shortened by 7 bases and J by 0 bases, with 6 bases between the two germline ends. Germline assignment: CDR1 SQVTM and CDR2 ANQGSEA. The CDR3 runs 12 residues. CDR3 loop: CSAVATNEKLFF. The CDR3 region has the DNA TGCAGCGCCGTTGCAACTAATGAAAAACTGTTTTTT.